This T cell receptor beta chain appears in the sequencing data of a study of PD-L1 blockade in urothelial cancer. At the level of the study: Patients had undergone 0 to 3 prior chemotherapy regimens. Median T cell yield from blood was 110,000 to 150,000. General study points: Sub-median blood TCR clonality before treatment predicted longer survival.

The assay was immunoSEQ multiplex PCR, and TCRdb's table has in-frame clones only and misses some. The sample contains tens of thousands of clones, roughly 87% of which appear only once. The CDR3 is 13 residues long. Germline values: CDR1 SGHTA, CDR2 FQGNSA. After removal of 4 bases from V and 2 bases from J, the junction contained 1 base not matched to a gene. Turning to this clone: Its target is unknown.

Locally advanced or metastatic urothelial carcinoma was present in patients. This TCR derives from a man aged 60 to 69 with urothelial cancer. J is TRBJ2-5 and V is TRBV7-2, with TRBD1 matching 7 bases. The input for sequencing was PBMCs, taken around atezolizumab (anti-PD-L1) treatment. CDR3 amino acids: CASSSGQQETQYF. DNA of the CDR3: TGTGCCAGCAGCTCGGGACAGCAAGAGACCCAGTACTTC.